A single sample gave rise to the 11 T cell receptor beta chains below, sequenced in a study of T cell changes during pregnancy in multiple sclerosis. Clones were sequenced by immunoSEQ multiplex PCR, and TCRdb holds only the in-frame ones, with some missing. The data show fewer than 50,000 clones, roughly 92% seen once. Source: CD8+ T cells from peripheral blood mononuclear cells, taken before pregnancy. The receptors were sampled from a female donor with multiple sclerosis, enrolled in a pregnancy study.

J is TRBJ2-7 and V is TRBV19; 7 bases are a match to TRBD1. CDR3 size: 15 residues. V lost 4 bases to trimming and J lost 3 bases; unmatched junction nucleotides: 9. Looked up from germline, CDR1 is LNHDA and CDR2 is SQIVND (reference sequence). CDR3 DNA: TGTGCCAGTAGTAGATTCGGGACAGACCGCTACGAGCAGTACTTC. Translation gives CASSRFGTDRYEQYF.

This chain connects TRBV13 to TRBJ2-5, with TRBD1 identical over 9 bases. The J segment lost 2 bases and the V segment lost 8 bases, leaving 18 bases of the junction unmatched. CDR1 PRHDT and CDR2 FYEKMQ come from the germline V gene (reference sequence). CDR3 length: 18 amino acids. This CDR3 is CASLRKGTGFVGQETQYF. The CDR3 DNA reads as TGTGCCAGCCTTCGGAAGGGGACAGGGTTCGTAGGGCAAGAGACCCAGTACTTC.

This sequence joins TRBV29-1 and TRBJ2-2; 8 nucleotides line up with TRBD1. The V and J ends lost 7 bases and 2 bases, in that order; junction bases with no gene match: 6. There are 14 residues in the CDR3. In germline, CDR1 is SQVTM, CDR2 ANQGSEA. In nucleotides, the CDR3 is TGCAGCGCCCTGGACAGGGAAAACACCGGGGAGCTGTTTTTT. Amino acids: CSALDRENTGELFF.

This chain links TRBV28 with TRBJ1-1; no clear D gene. Germline loops: CDR1 MDHEN, CDR2 SYDVKM. The V end was cut by 6 bases, the J end by 1 base, with 9 bases between. This CDR3 contains 13 residues. The CDR3 sequence: CASRGGRNTEAFF. The CDR3 coding sequence is TGTGCCAGCAGAGGCGGAAGGAACACTGAAGCTTTCTTT.

Written as DNA, the CDR3 is TGTGCCAGCAGTCCCTCGGACAGGGTAACTAATGAAAAACTGTTTTTT. Its translation is CASSPSDRVTNEKLFF. This sequence joins TRBV28 and TRBJ1-4, with 8 bases lining up with TRBD1. From germline, CDR1 is MDHEN and CDR2 SYDVKM. Losses at the gene ends were 5 bases for V and 1 base for J; bases not matched to a gene: 6. The CDR3 extends over 16 amino acids.

CDR3 loop: CASSPRVLAGGHEQFF. CDR3 nucleotide sequence: TGCGCCAGCAGCCCCAGAGTCCTAGCGGGAGGCCATGAGCAGTTCTTC. This chain joins TRBV5-1 and TRBJ2-1, with TRBD2 matching 11 bases. This CDR3 has 16 amino acids. The germline CDR1 and CDR2 sequences are SGHRS and YFSETQ. After removal of 4 bases from V and 8 bases from J, the junction contained 11 bases not matched to a gene. The full variable domain, rest sourced from reference TRBV5-1 and TRBJ2-1, is KAGVTQTPRYLIKTRGQQVTLSCSPISGHRSVSWYQQTPGQGLQFLFEYFSETQRNKGNFPGRFSGRQFSNSRSEMNVSTLELGDSALYLCASSPRVLAGGHEQFFGPGTRLTVL.

The V and J genes are TRBV5-1 and TRBJ2-7; 7 bases are shared with TRBD2. The germline V gene encodes CDR1 SGHRS and CDR2 YFSETQ. The junction had 2 bases not matched to a gene; V was cut back by 0 bases and J by 2 bases. The CDR3 is 14 residues long. Written as DNA, the CDR3 is TGCGCCAGCAGCTTGGCTAGCGGAACCTACGAGCAGTACTTC. It is translated as CASSLASGTYEQYF.

The J gene is TRBJ2-5, the V gene TRBV6-6; TRBD2 matches 10 bases. V shed 0 bases, J shed 5 bases, and the junction held 6 bases outside the gene matches. Germline CDR1 and CDR2: MNHNY and SVGAGI (reference sequence). The CDR3 sequence is 16 residues long. CDR3 region: CASSYSAGGALETQYF. The CDR3 nucleotides read TGTGCCAGCAGTTACTCAGCGGGAGGGGCATTGGAGACCCAGTACTTC.

V usage is TRBV6-6 and J usage is TRBJ2-7, with D hard to call. Trimming took off 2 bases at V and 5 bases at J, with 7 bases between the two ends. CDR3 size: 12 residues. Germline CDR1 and CDR2: MNHNY and SVGAGI (reference sequence). The CDR3 nucleotides read TGTGCCAGCAGTTACGGTGCAGACGAGCAGTACTTC. It is translated as CASSYGADEQYF.

The J gene is TRBJ1-3, the V gene TRBV7-8; tentative D call: TRBD1 (5 bases). CDR1 and CDR2 from the germline V gene are SGHVS and FQNEAQ. V lost 4 bases and J 4 bases, leaving 17 bases between the germline ends. The CDR3 contains 16 residues. The CDR3 DNA reads TGTGCCAGCAGCTCGGAAGATGGGGGGAGGGGAAACACCATATATTTT. Its protein product is CASSSEDGGRGNTIYF.

The genes are TRBV2 and TRBJ2-3; a weak D match, TRBD2 (5 bases). The V gene's germline CDR1 is SNHLY and CDR2 FYNNEI. CDR3 length equals 14 residues. V dropped 2 bases and J dropped 2 bases, with 8 bases sitting between them. The CDR3 DNA is TGTGCCAGCAGTGAAATGACTAACACAGATACGCAGTATTTT. Its translation is CASSEMTNTDTQYF.